Sequencing of this TCR beta chain was carried out in a study of blood T cell repertoires in COVID-19. For the study at large: Specimens from acute and convalescent COVID-19 originated in the United States, Italy and Spain.

This clone was seen just once. Original processing notes: Amplification of reference gene primers provided the estimated nucleated cell counts. Profiled with immunoSEQ multiplex PCR; TCRdb holds only in-frame clones, not every one. V and J calls and clone size are copied from that table; D and trimming were computed from the DNA. This repertoire shows 150,000 to 170,000 clones, roughly 80% found once; its top ten account for about 12%. Enrolled during active infection, Seattle patients were then followed longitudinally. The CDR3 length is 18 residues. CDR1 and CDR2 (germline): SGDLS, YYNGEE. With 0 bases clipped from V and 2 bases from J, the junction kept 10 bases outside the gene matches.

The sequence derives from a woman aged 60-75 years with COVID-19, enrolled during active disease. The material sequenced was peripheral blood. This chain connects TRBV9 to TRBJ2-1; 8 bases agree with TRBD2. Written as DNA, the CDR3 is TGTGCCAGCAGCGTAGAAGCGGGAGCCCTGAAGCCCTACAATGAGCAGTTCTTC. Its protein product is CASSVEAGALKPYNEQFF.